This passage covers 11 T cell receptor beta chains from one sample sequenced in a study of shared clonotypes between healthy human individuals. Profiled with immunoSEQ multiplex PCR; TCRdb holds only in-frame clones, not every one. The table lists around 2,000,000 clones, roughly 95% of them singletons. Naive-designated CD8 cells lacked CD45RO, were positively enriched for CCR7, and omitted terminally differentiated effector memory CD45RA+ cells. Sequencing was carried out using naive CD8+ T cells sorted from blood. Source of these receptors: a man younger than 35 in good health.

This chain links TRBV28 with TRBJ1-5; the match to TRBD1 covers 7 bases. J lost 1 base, V lost 6 bases, and 12 bases had no gene match. The CDR3 has 17 amino acids. CDR1 is MDHEN, CDR2 SYDVKM, per germline. CDR3 DNA sequence: TGTGCCAGCAGCCAGCTGGTAGGGGGCTTGAGCAATCAGCCCCAGCATTTT. Protein product: CASSQLVGGLSNQPQHF.

In its sample, this clone was seen once. The rearrangement joins TRBV27 to TRBJ2-7; D possibly uses TRBD1 or TRBD2 (6 bases each). With 2 bases removed from V and 0 bases from J, the gap between germline ends came to 20 bases. Germline CDR1 is MNHEY and CDR2 is SMNVEV (reference sequence). The CDR3 loop spans 18 amino acids. The DNA of the CDR3 is TGTGCCAGCAGTTTAGGAGGGGTCGGACAGCTGAGCTCCTACGAGCAGTACTTC. As protein: CASSLGGVGQLSSYEQYF.

In this sample, this clone turned up once. The chain links TRBV2 to TRBJ1-2; D is undetermined. The V gene lost 10 bases and the J gene lost 6 bases, with 18 bases spanning the gap. The CDR3 has 13 amino acids. The germline gives CDR1 SNHLY, CDR2 FYNNEI. The CDR3 DNA sequence: TGTGCCACCGACGGCAGGAGGGATCATGGCTACACCTTC. Its protein product is CATDGRRDHGYTF.

The chain carries TRBV2 and TRBJ2-1; 8 bases align to TRBD1. This CDR3 contains 15 residues. Trimming cost V 3 bases and J 7 bases; bases outside gene matches: 8. Germline assignment: CDR1 SNHLY and CDR2 FYNNEI. CDR3 sequence reads: CASSELGQARNEQFF. The CDR3 DNA reads as TGTGCCAGCAGTGAGCTGGGACAGGCGAGGAATGAGCAGTTCTTC.

V and J are TRBV6-6 and TRBJ2-2; tentatively, D is TRBD2 (6 bases). Trimming removed 10 bases from V and 3 bases from J, with 9 bases in between. This CDR3 has 12 residues. Germline V gene data show CDR1 as MNHNY and CDR2 as SVGAGI (reference sequence). CDR3 in amino acids: CATGEDTGELFF. CDR3 in DNA: TGTGCCACTGGGGAGGACACCGGGGAGCTGTTTTTT.

The genes are TRBV28 and TRBJ1-5; D call uncertain. CDR3 length: 14 residues. V was pared by 6 bases and J by 3 bases, with 12 bases between. Germline V gene lookup returns CDR1 MDHEN and CDR2 SYDVKM. The CDR3 here is CASSPTDYNQPQHF. Written as DNA, the CDR3 is TGTGCCAGCAGCCCCACTGACTACAATCAGCCCCAGCATTTT.

A single count supports this clone. This sequence joins TRBV7-3 and TRBJ2-7; D call uncertain. V shed 2 bases and J shed 4 bases, with 9 bases lying between them. The germline V gene encodes CDR1 SGHTA and CDR2 FQGTGA. The CDR3 sequence is 13 residues long. The CDR3, as DNA: TGTGCCAGCAGCTTAGACGGAAAATACGAGCAGTACTTC. It specifies CASSLDGKYEQYF.

CDR3 nucleotides: TGTGCCAGCAGCTCGACCGGACTAGCTTTCCCCGGCGAGCAGTACTTC. Protein sequence: CASSSTGLAFPGEQYF. The chain uses TRBV11-2 and TRBJ2-7; the match to TRBD2 covers 8 bases. The germline CDR1 and CDR2 sequences are SGHAT and FQNNGV. The CDR3 has 16 amino acids. Trimming at V came to 4 bases and at J to 6 bases, leaving 14 bases not matched to a gene.

This chain uses TRBV15 with TRBJ2-7; D may correspond to TRBD1 or TRBD2 (5 bases each). Germline loops: CDR1 LNHNV, CDR2 YYDKDF (reference sequence). Trimming left V 1 base short and J 3 bases short, with 10 bases between. There are 14 residues in the CDR3. CDR3 bases: TGTGCCACCAGCAGAGTCGGGGCCAGCTACGAGCAGTACTTC. This translates into CATSRVGASYEQYF.

Concerning this clone: At the DNA level, this CDR3 is encoded by other sequences in the same sample as well. CDR3 nucleotide sequence: TGTGCCAGCTCCTCCGGGACAGGCAATGAGCAGTTCTTC. Translation: CASSSGTGNEQFF. The chain is built from TRBV28 and TRBJ2-1, with TRBD1 identical over 8 bases. With V trimmed by 8 bases and J by 6 bases, 6 bases remained unmatched. CDR1 MDHEN and CDR2 SYDVKM come from the germline V gene. This CDR3 spans 13 amino acids.

This clone was recorded only once. The chain combines TRBV6-5 with TRBJ2-7; D is unresolved. V lost 0 bases to trimming and J lost 0 bases, with 12 bases between them. This CDR3 is built from 16 residues. Looked up from germline, CDR1 is MNHEY and CDR2 is SVGAGI. This CDR3 reads CASSYSSGRLSYEQYF. DNA for the CDR3: TGTGCCAGCAGTTACTCGTCGGGCCGCCTCTCCTACGAGCAGTACTTC.